This TCR beta chain is drawn from a study of blood T cells in healthy people across ages. The overall study: T cells yielded about one barcoded beta molecule per two cells through template switching. Study conclusions and caveats: Older age went with lower TCR beta diversity per million T cells, in a roughly linear way.

Comments on this clonotype: The antigen remains undetermined. At one of its ends the junction is not consistent with the germline gene, which may arise from a read error.

Combining a sample-barcoded 5' primer with a J-beta primer mix, a second PCR ran for roughly 7 to 11 cycles. TCRdb re-called the 5' RACE reads with MiXCR, one entry per CDR3 protein. The profile covers under 2,000,000 distinct CDR3 sequences, with just under 50% appearing a single time and around 2.1% taken by the ten largest. The CDR3 is 16 amino acids. CDR1 and CDR2 from the germline V gene are MNHEY and SMNVEV (reference sequence). This sequence was found in a woman in her forties in good health. The sequenced sample was blood. The chain is built from TRBV27 and TRBJ2-6; D is unclear. The CDR3 bases are TGTGCCAGCAGTTTAGGGTTCAAAACTGGGTCCAACGTCCTGACTTTC. It specifies CASSLGFKTGSNVLTF.